These T cell receptor beta chains were read from a single sample in a study of blood T cell repertoires in COVID-19. Measured with immunoSEQ multiplex PCR; TCRdb has only the in-frame clones, and not every one. The repertoire consists of about 500,000 clones, with roughly nine tenths occurring once and the leading ten covering roughly 7.4%. The specimen sequenced was peripheral blood. These receptor sequences come from a woman between 45 and 65 years old with COVID-19, enrolled during active disease. The CDR3 runs from the conserved cysteine through the conserved F or W. D genes are given only for firm matches. Expanded clones are given a class, and other clones once, few, many or no size at all.

d_gene,v_gene,j_gene,abundance,CDR3nt,CDR3aa
.,TRBV27,TRBJ2-2,.,TGTGCCAGCAGTTTGTTAGTTCCCCCAGGGCCCAACACCGGGGAGCTGTTTTTT,CASSLLVPPGPNTGELFF
.,TRBV30,TRBJ2-7,.,TGTGCCTGGAGTGTTGGACTCCCTGGCGAGCAGTACTTC,CAWSVGLPGEQYF
TRBD1,TRBV27,TRBJ1-1,.,TGTGCCAGCAGATCAGGGGGCCACACTGAAGCTTTCTTT,CASRSGGHTEAFF
.,TRBV16,TRBJ1-1,.,TGTGCCAGCAAGCAGGGGCAAGGGGACACTGAAGCTTTCTTT,CASKQGQGDTEAFF
.,TRBV24-1,TRBJ2-3,.,TGTGCCACCAGTGATTTGGGGGGGAGGGATACGCAGTATTTT,CATSDLGGRDTQYF
.,TRBV7-9,TRBJ1-2,.,TGTGCCAGCAGCTTAGCGGCGGGGGATCTTGGCTACACCTTC,CASSLAAGDLGYTF
.,TRBV6-5,TRBJ2-6,.,TGTGCCAGCAGGTCGGGGGGCCCAGCCAACGTCCTGACTTTC,CASRSGGPANVLTF
TRBD1,TRBV5-1,TRBJ1-1,.,TGCGCCAGCAGCAAAGAGGGGGCGTCTGAAGCTTTCTTT,CASSKEGASEAFF
.,TRBV12-5,TRBJ1-1,.,TGTGCTAGTGGTTTGGTAGCCGAATACACTGAAGCTTTCTTT,CASGLVAEYTEAFF
.,TRBV12-3/TRBV12-4,TRBJ2-7,.,TGTGCCAGCAGCTCCCGGGGTGGTGGCGAGCAGTACTTC,CASSSRGGGEQYF
TRBD1,TRBV13,TRBJ1-6,once,TGTGCCAGCAGCTTCGAGACAGGGGGATCACCCCTCCACTTT,CASSFETGGSPLHF
.,TRBV10-3,TRBJ2-5,.,TGTGCCATCAGTGATTCGAAGACAGAGCAAGAGACCCAGTACTTC,CAISDSKTEQETQYF
.,TRBV19,TRBJ1-1,.,TGTGCCAGTAGTCTGGGAGGGAACACTGAAGCTTTCTTT,CASSLGGNTEAFF
.,TRBV11-2,TRBJ1-1,.,TGTGCCAGCAGCTTAGATTTGACAGCCAAAGCTTTCTTT,CASSLDLTAKAFF
.,TRBV7-9,TRBJ2-2,.,TGTGCCAGCGAGAAAGTTGAGACCGGGGAGCTGTTTTTT,CASEKVETGELFF
TRBD1,TRBV13,TRBJ1-2,.,TGTGCCAGCAGCTTTCAGGGGGTCGACTATGGCTACACCTTC,CASSFQGVDYGYTF
TRBD1,TRBV11-2,TRBJ1-4,.,TGTGCCAGCAGCTCCGGCCGGGGAGGGGACAGGGCTAATGAAAAACTGTTTTTT,CASSSGRGGDRANEKLFF
TRBD1,TRBV3-1/TRBV3-2,TRBJ2-7,.,TGTGCCAGCAGCCAAGCGTACCTTCGTGGAATGACAGGGAACCACGAGCAGTACTTC,CASSQAYLRGMTGNHEQYF
.,TRBV19,TRBJ2-2,.,TGTGCCAGTAGTGGGGCAGTAAGTGTAGCCGGGGAGCTGTTTTTT,CASSGAVSVAGELFF
TRBD1,TRBV6-6,TRBJ1-4,.,TGTGCCAGCAGTGGCCGGGACAGGGGGGAGGAAAAACTGTTTTTT,CASSGRDRGEEKLFF
.,TRBV7-2,TRBJ1-3,.,TGTGCCAGCAGCTCTGGCGGGGAGATTCTCAGGGAGTTT,CASSSGGEILREF
.,TRBV24-1,TRBJ2-2,.,TGTGCCACCAGTGGAACGGGGGCCGGGGAGCTGTTTTTT,CATSGTGAGELFF
.,TRBV3-1/TRBV3-2,TRBJ2-3,.,TGTGCCAGCAGCCAAGATGGAGAGACTAGTGAGGATACGCAGTATTTT,CASSQDGETSEDTQYF
.,TRBV5-8,TRBJ1-1,.,TGTGCCAGCAGCTTGGGGACAGAAGCTTTCTTT,CASSLGTEAFF
.,TRBV10-1,TRBJ1-1,.,TGCGCCAGCAGTGAGTCGAAGGGGCAAGGTTATGAAGCTTTCTTT,CASSESKGQGYEAFF
.,TRBV7-3,TRBJ1-1,.,TGTGCCAGCAGCCCCGGGAGGGGGAACACTGAAGCTTTCTTT,CASSPGRGNTEAFF
.,TRBV10-3,TRBJ1-4,.,TGTGCCATCAGTGATGACAGCCACGCAACTAATGAAAAACTGTTTTTT,CAISDDSHATNEKLFF
TRBD1,TRBV14,TRBJ2-2,.,TGTGCCAGCAGCCCCCGAACAGGGGCTAACACCGGGGAGCTGTTTTTT,CASSPRTGANTGELFF
.,TRBV6-6,TRBJ1-1,.,TGTGCCAGCAGTTACTCGTCGCAGGGAGGCTTTGGTGAAGCTTTCTTT,CASSYSSQGGFGEAFF
.,TRBV5-1,TRBJ2-5,.,TGCGCCAGCAGCCCGTTACTAGTCGGGGTTGAAGAGACCCAGTACTTC,CASSPLLVGVEETQYF
TRBD2,TRBV6-5,TRBJ2-1,.,TGTGCCAGCAGTCCAAAAGCGGGGGGGCCTGGGGAGCAGTTCTTC,CASSPKAGGPGEQFF
TRBD1,TRBV27,TRBJ2-7,few,TGTGCCAGCAGTTTATGGGGAACAGGGGGCGGCGAGCAGTACTTC,CASSLWGTGGGEQYF
TRBD2,TRBV29-1,TRBJ2-3,.,TGCAGCGTCCTAGCGGGGGGGGACACAGATACGCAGTATTTT,CSVLAGGDTDTQYF
.,TRBV6-1,TRBJ1-2,.,TGTGCCAGCAGTGAAGCCTACAGGAACTATGGCTACACCTTC,CASSEAYRNYGYTF
TRBD2,TRBV7-2,TRBJ2-1,.,TGTGCCAGCAGCTTGGGACTAGGGGCCTACAATGAGCAGTTCTTC,CASSLGLGAYNEQFF
TRBD1,TRBV7-2,TRBJ2-2,.,TGTGCCAGCGCCCCGAGGGGGCGAGCGGCCGGGGAGCTGTTTTTT,CASAPRGRAAGELFF
.,TRBV14,TRBJ2-7,.,TGTGCCAGCAGCCAAAATTCAGGATACGAGCAGTACTTC,CASSQNSGYEQYF
TRBD1,TRBV30,TRBJ1-2,.,TGTGCCTGGAGTGTCGGACAGGGAGGCTCTGGCTACACCTTC,CAWSVGQGGSGYTF
TRBD1,TRBV4-1,TRBJ1-4,.,TGCGCCAGCAGCCAAGTGTTAGGGGGCGATGAAAAACTGTTTTTT,CASSQVLGGDEKLFF
.,TRBV28,TRBJ2-4,.,TGTGCCAGCAGTTTGCAAAGGTTCCGAACGGGAGAGGGCATTCAGTACTTC,CASSLQRFRTGEGIQYF
TRBD1,TRBV18,TRBJ1-1,.,TGTGCCAGCTCACCAGACGGGACAGACACTGAAGCTTTCTTT,CASSPDGTDTEAFF
TRBD2,TRBV19,TRBJ2-2,.,TGTGCCAGTAGTAAAGCTAGCGGGCTTAACACCGGGGAGCTGTTTTTT,CASSKASGLNTGELFF
TRBD2,TRBV30,TRBJ2-2,.,TGTGCCTGGAGGAGCGGGGAGTACACCGGGGAGCTGTTTTTT,CAWRSGEYTGELFF
.,TRBV6-6,TRBJ1-3,.,TGTGCCAGCAGTTACGGGCCGAGCTCTGGAAACACCATATATTTT,CASSYGPSSGNTIYF
.,TRBV6-5,TRBJ2-3,.,TGTGCCAGCACCCGGCGGGGAGAGACAGATACGCAGTATTTT,CASTRRGETDTQYF
.,TRBV2,TRBJ1-1,.,TGTGCCAGCTATCGGGGTCGGGGCACTGAAGCTTTCTTT,CASYRGRGTEAFF
.,TRBV7-2,TRBJ1-2,.,TGTGCCAGCAGTTGGACCTCCGGAGGTAACTATGGCTACACCTTC,CASSWTSGGNYGYTF
TRBD1,TRBV7-7,TRBJ1-3,.,TGTGCCAGCAGCTTTGGACAGGGCCCCGGAAACACCATATATTTT,CASSFGQGPGNTIYF
TRBD1,TRBV6-5,TRBJ1-1,.,TGTGCCAGCAGTTTCGGACAGGGGGGGGGCACTGAAGCTTTCTTT,CASSFGQGGGTEAFF
.,TRBV5-8,TRBJ2-2,few,TGTGCCAGCAGTCTGGGCCCCACCGGGGAGCTGTTTTTT,CASSLGPTGELFF
TRBD1,TRBV5-5,TRBJ1-1,.,TGTGCCAGCAGCCCAACAGGGGGCGGAAGGAACACTGAAGCTTTCTTT,CASSPTGGGRNTEAFF
TRBD2,TRBV7-2,TRBJ2-5,.,TGTGCCAGCAGCTCAGCTTTAGCGGGGGGTAAAGAGACCCAGTACTTC,CASSSALAGGKETQYF
TRBD1,TRBV29-1,TRBJ1-1,.,TGCAGCGTTGACAGGGGGCGGGGTGAAGCTTTCTTT,CSVDRGRGEAFF
.,TRBV7-8,TRBJ1-2,.,TGTGCCAGCAGCCCAGTCACTAACTATGGCTACACCTTC,CASSPVTNYGYTF
.,TRBV11-2,TRBJ2-7,.,TGTGCCAGCAGCTTAGGTGGCGGGGTATACTACGAGCAGTACTTC,CASSLGGGVYYEQYF